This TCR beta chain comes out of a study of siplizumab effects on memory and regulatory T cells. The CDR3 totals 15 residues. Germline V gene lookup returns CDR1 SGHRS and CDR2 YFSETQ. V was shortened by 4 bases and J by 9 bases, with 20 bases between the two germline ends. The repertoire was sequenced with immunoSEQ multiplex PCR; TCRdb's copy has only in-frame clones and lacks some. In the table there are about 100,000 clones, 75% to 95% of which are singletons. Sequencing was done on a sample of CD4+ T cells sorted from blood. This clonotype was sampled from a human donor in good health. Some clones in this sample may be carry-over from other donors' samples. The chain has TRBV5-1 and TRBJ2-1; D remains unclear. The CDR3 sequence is CASSSDIGDLGEQFF. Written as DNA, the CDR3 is TGCGCCAGCAGCAGTGACATAGGCGATTTGGGTGAGCAGTTCTTC.